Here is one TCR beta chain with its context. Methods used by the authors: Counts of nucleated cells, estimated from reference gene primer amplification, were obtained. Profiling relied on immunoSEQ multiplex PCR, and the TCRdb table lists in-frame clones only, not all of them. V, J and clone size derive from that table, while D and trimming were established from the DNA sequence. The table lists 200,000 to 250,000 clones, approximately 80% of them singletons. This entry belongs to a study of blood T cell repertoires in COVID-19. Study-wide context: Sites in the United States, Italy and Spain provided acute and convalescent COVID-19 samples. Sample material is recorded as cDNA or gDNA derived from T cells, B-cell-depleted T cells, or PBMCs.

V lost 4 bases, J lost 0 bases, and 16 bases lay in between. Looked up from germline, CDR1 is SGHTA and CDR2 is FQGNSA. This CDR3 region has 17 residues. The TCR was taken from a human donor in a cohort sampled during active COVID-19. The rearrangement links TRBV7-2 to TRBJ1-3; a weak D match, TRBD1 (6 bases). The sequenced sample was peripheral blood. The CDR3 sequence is CASSSPTGRYSGNTIYF. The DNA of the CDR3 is TGTGCCAGCAGCTCTCCGACAGGCCGCTACTCTGGAAACACCATATATTTT. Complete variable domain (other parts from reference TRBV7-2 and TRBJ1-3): GAGVSQSPSNKVTEKGKDVELRCDPISGHTALYWYRQSLGQGLEFLIYFQGNSAPDKSGLPSDRFSAERTGGSVSTLTIQRTQQEDSAVYLCASSSPTGRYSGNTIYFGEGSWLTVV.